This T cell receptor beta chain was sequenced during a study of CD8+CD57+ T cells in acquired aplastic anemia. In patients chosen for sequencing, flow cytometry had shown CD8+CD57+ cell expansion. Profiling that covered TCR beta VDJ and CDR3 relied on genomic DNA as its template. TCRdb recomputed calls from the reads with MiXCR, one row per CDR3 protein. The table has 160,000 or so distinct CDR3 sequences, around 52% seen once. This sequence originates from a human donor with aplastic anemia. The sample comprised sorted CD4+, CD8+, or CD8+CD57+ T cells (not recorded which) from PBMCs.

In DNA form, the CDR3 reads TGTGCCAGCAGCTATACAGGGGATCATCAGCCCCAGCATTTT. As protein: CASSYTGDHQPQHF. The chain is built from TRBV12-3 or TRBV12-4 and TRBJ1-5, with 7 positions matching TRBD1. V gave up 6 bases and J gave up 5 bases; unmatched junction bases: 7. There are 14 residues in the CDR3.